Listed below are T cell receptor beta chains from one sample, sequenced in a study of blood T cell repertoires in COVID-19. Some clones are missing from TCRdb's copy, which holds only in-frame ones; the method was immunoSEQ multiplex PCR. The sample contains 200,000 to 250,000 clones, less than 90% of which appear only once. Sequences were obtained from peripheral blood. Source of these receptors: a woman in her 50s with acute or convalescent COVID-19. Both conserved end residues are trimmed from each CDR3.

j_call,v_call,cdr3_aa
TRBJ1-2,TRBV29-1,SVTQSAGGYT
TRBJ2-5,TRBV18,ASSPPRPEETQY
TRBJ2-2,TRBV10-2,ASSESMRGELF
TRBJ1-3,TRBV19,ASTSSGNTIY
TRBJ2-7,TRBV5-6,ASSGYFTGEYEQY
TRBJ2-7,TRBV3-1/TRBV3-2,ARQWGPYEQY
TRBJ2-7,TRBV4-1,ASSRDDTRVEQY
TRBJ1-2,TRBV5-4,ATVTDSPNYGYT
TRBJ1-2,TRBV5-1,ASSWGTGGGYGYT
TRBJ2-1,TRBV6-5,ASKTGGPRNEQF
TRBJ2-1,TRBV12-3/TRBV12-4,ASSPDGGGEQF
TRBJ2-4,TRBV7-9,ASSLPGQIGNIQY
TRBJ1-2,TRBV6-1,ASSGAVGRTNYGYT
TRBJ2-3,TRBV5-1,ASSLGGTGGPDTQY
TRBJ2-3,TRBV10-3,AISPGTSYRDTQY
TRBJ2-3,TRBV7-9,ASSVTSVDTQY
TRBJ2-7,TRBV4-1,ASSQDLGTGIYEQY
TRBJ2-1,TRBV18,ASSPPLAGWREQF
TRBJ2-7,TRBV7-2,ASSLYRDRDYEQY
TRBJ2-7,TRBV4-1,ASTFATGGIYEQY
TRBJ1-4,TRBV7-9,ASSTRQEKEKLF
TRBJ2-2,TRBV18,ASSPRQAGELF
TRBJ1-1,TRBV7-9,ASSLGGMNTEAF
TRBJ2-5,TRBV5-4,ASSVGLKETQY
TRBJ1-5,TRBV5-1,ASSPDADQPQH
TRBJ2-1,TRBV12-3/TRBV12-4,ASNGDRGDEQF
TRBJ2-7,TRBV7-2,ASSLATVSSYEQY
TRBJ2-5,TRBV4-3,ASSQDSGGRETQY
TRBJ2-3,TRBV19,ASSPRTSGRGADTQY
TRBJ2-5,TRBV7-2,ASSLASGGAAETQY
TRBJ2-7,TRBV6-2/TRBV6-3,ASSYTAWDRGDYEQY
TRBJ2-4,TRBV6-6,ASGGVADIQY
TRBJ1-2,TRBV5-1,ASSPGGTELLGYT
TRBJ2-5,TRBV7-2,ASSLYRGAEETQY
TRBJ2-4,TRBV29-1,SVVETDNIQY
TRBJ2-7,TRBV18,ASSTRREKYEQY
TRBJ2-3,TRBV29-1,TFSGSSTDTQY
TRBJ2-2,TRBV5-6,ASSPWGTGLTGELF
TRBJ1-2,TRBV25-1,ASSATGRGYT
TRBJ2-5,TRBV16,ASSQYGLAEETQY
TRBJ1-3,TRBV6-5,ASSSAGNGGNTIY
TRBJ2-1,TRBV7-6,ASSSPHRGVNEQF
TRBJ1-1,TRBV29-1,SVVDRARAF
TRBJ2-7,TRBV10-3,AMASGQNYEQY
TRBJ1-6,TRBV19,ASGVRGVESPLH
TRBJ1-2,TRBV12-3/TRBV12-4,ASSGNRYGYT
TRBJ1-2,TRBV6-5,ASSSDRARGYT
TRBJ1-1,TRBV10-3,AISGTGGMNTEAF
TRBJ2-5,TRBV27,ASSLNRGLETQY
TRBJ2-1,TRBV4-1,ASSFRPLPGEQF
TRBJ2-5,TRBV20-1,SASNAAGTQETQY
TRBJ2-3,TRBV6-1,ASSEVQGKDTQY
TRBJ2-3,TRBV7-9,ASSLTAGPDTQY